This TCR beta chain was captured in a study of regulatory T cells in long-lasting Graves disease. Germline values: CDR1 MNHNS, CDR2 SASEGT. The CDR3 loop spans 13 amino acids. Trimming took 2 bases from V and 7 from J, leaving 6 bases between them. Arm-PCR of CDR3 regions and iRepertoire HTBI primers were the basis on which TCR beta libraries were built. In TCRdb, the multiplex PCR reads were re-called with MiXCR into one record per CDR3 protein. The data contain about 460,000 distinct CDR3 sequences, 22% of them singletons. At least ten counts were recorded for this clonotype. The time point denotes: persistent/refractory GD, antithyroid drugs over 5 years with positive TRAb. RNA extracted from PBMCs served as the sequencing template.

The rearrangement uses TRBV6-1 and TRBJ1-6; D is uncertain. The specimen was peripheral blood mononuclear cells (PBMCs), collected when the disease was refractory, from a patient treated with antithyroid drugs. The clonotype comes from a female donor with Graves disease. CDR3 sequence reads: CASSEQTNSPLHF. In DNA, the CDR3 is TGTGCCAGCAGTGAACAGACAAATTCACCCCTCCACTTT.